The next 22 T cell receptor beta chains were all read from a single sample in a study of tumor-infiltrating lymphocytes in primary liver carcinoma (dated by TCRdb to about 2017). The instrument given in TCRdb is Illumina HiSeq 2500. Using a constant-region primer and ProtoScript II reverse transcriptase, TCRbeta-specific cDNA was reverse-transcribed from approximately 500 ng total RNA. TCRbeta libraries were built with three nested multiplex PCR rounds, a slightly modified ARM-PCR procedure. Each of the first two PCR rounds ran for approximately 10 cycles using multiplex TRBV1-TRBV30 forward primers together with a Cbeta reverse primer. TCRdb's own reprocessing of the public reads used fastp at Q25 and MiXCR and kept productive beta chains. Entries are consolidated by CDR3 protein sequence, retaining the most common genes and DNA. This sample lists hundreds of thousands of distinct CDR3 sequences; roughly three fifths were detected once. The ten largest make up around 15% of the sample.

TRIzol reagent was used to extract blood RNA from unsorted whole blood, while the DNeasy Blood & Tissue kit provided the germline DNA. What was sequenced was peripheral blood. The receptors originated from a woman younger than 45 with primary liver carcinoma and hepatitis B virus infection.

This clonotype occurred a few times. The chain has TRBV12-3 or TRBV12-4 and TRBJ2-2; D might be TRBD2 (7 bases). The V end lost 6 bases, the J end lost 5 bases, and 22 bases lay between the germline ends. The CDR3 is made up of 17 amino acids. The CDR3 bases are TGTGCCAGCAGACTAGGATGGGGGGGCGTAGGGACCGGGGAGCTGTTTTTT. This gives the protein CASRLGWGGVGTGELFF.

To note about this clonotype: Just one base apart from a much larger clone, this may be a read error. The V gene is TRBV6-5, the J gene TRBJ2-7, with unresolved D. CDR1 and CDR2 from the germline V gene are MNHEY and SVGAGI. The CDR3 contains 14 residues. V lost 2 bases to trimming and J lost 4 bases, with 12 bases between them. CDR3 amino acids: CASSYQWEVYEQYF. The DNA for the CDR3 is TGTGCCAGCAGTTACCAGTGGGAAGTTTACGAGCAGTACTTC.

About this clonotype itself: Possible read error: a much larger clone is one base away. The chain is built from TRBV12-5 and TRBJ2-1; 7 nucleotides align to TRBD2. Germline V gene data show CDR1 as LGHNT and CDR2 as FRNRAP. The ends lost 8 bases at V and 7 bases at J; junction bases unmatched: 14. This CDR3 is 15 amino acids long. CDR3 loop: CASSGASVGGNEQFF. The CDR3 nucleotides are TGTGCTAGTAGTGGGGCTTCGGTGGGAGGGAATGAGCAGTTCTTC.

This clonotype was counted once. The V and J genes are TRBV5-6 and TRBJ2-3; D is uncertain. Deletions cut 6 bases from V and 8 bases from J, with 22 bases between. In germline, CDR1 is SGHDT, CDR2 YYEEEE. This CDR3 is built from 15 residues. The CDR3 DNA follows: TGTGCCAGCATCCACTGGGCGCGGTCCAGTATTACGCAGTATTTT. This codes for CASIHWARSSITQYF.

In regard to this clonotype: A read error may be the cause here, since a much bigger clone is one base away. V is TRBV29-1 and J is TRBJ2-3; TRBD2 matches 7 bases. The CDR3 contains 16 residues. Germline V gene data show CDR1 as SQVTM and CDR2 as ANQGSEA. CDR3 bases: TGCAGCGCGGCGGGTGGTCCGGCGGGAGCCGCAGATGCGCAGTATTTT. Its translation is CSAAGGPAGAADAQYF.

As regards this clonotype: A much larger clone differs from this one at a single base, so this may be a read error. It is unclear where the CDR3 begins or ends on the DNA, so no DNA is shown, and the CDR3 is as TCRdb lists it. This chain links TRBV29-1 with TRBJ2-6. The V gene's germline CDR1 is SQVTM and CDR2 ANQGSEA. The CDR3 length is 14 residues, termini included. CDR3 residues: CSVGEGSGANVMTF.

About this clonotype: A much larger clonotype is one base distant, so this may be a read error. The chain carries TRBV6-5 and TRBJ1-3; perhaps TRBD1 as D (6 bases). Per the germline V gene, CDR1 is MNHEY and CDR2 is SVGAGI. Trimming took off 9 bases at V and 7 bases at J, with 16 bases between the two ends. The CDR3 runs to 13 residues. The CDR3 spells CASGGQARNTIYF. The CDR3 nucleotides are TGTGCCAGTGGGGGACAAGCCAGGAACACCATATATTTT.

The chain joins TRBV4-1 to TRBJ2-1; D remains ambiguous. The V gene lost 3 bases and the J gene lost 8 bases, with 23 bases spanning the gap. Per germline, CDR1 MGHRA and CDR2 YSYEKL. The CDR3 spans 17 residues. CDR3 protein: CASSQGNVVAACDEQFF. For the CDR3, the DNA is TGCGCCAGCAGCCAGGGTAACGTAGTGGCGGCCTGCGATGAGCAGTTCTTC.

On this clonotype: A single base separates this from a much larger clone, so it may be a read error. The rearrangement uses TRBV14 and TRBJ1-1; D is possibly TRBD1 (5 bases). This CDR3 is built from 11 residues. Germline CDR1 and CDR2: SGHDN and FVKESK. CDR3 region: CVSSQGFEAFF. The CDR3 nucleotides are TGTGTCAGCAGCCAGGGATTTGAAGCTTTCTTT.

Concerning this clonotype itself: A single base separates this from a much larger clone, so it may be a read error. V usage is TRBV11-2 and J usage is TRBJ2-1, with a possible D match to TRBD2 (7 bases). The CDR3 runs 16 residues. From germline, CDR1 is SGHAT and CDR2 FQNNGV. CDR3 nucleotides: TGTACCAGCAGCTTAGCGCCGGGGGGCGTGTGGAATGAGCAGTTCTTC. It yields the protein CTSSLAPGGVWNEQFF. Looking up the rest from reference TRBV11-2 and TRBJ2-1 gives the full variable domain: EAGVAQSPRYKIIEKRQSVAFWCNPISGHATLYWYQQILGQGPKLLIQFQNNGVVDDSQLPKDRFSAERLKGVDSTLKIQPAKLEDSAVYLCTSSLAPGGVWNEQFFGPGTRLTVL.

With regard to this clonotype: A junction boundary mismatches the germline segment, possibly from a read error. This chain connects TRBV4-3 to TRBJ2-7, with D perhaps TRBD2 (5 bases). Germline CDR1 reads LGHNA; CDR2 reads YSLEER. The CDR3 has 15 amino acids. In DNA form, the CDR3 reads TGCGCCAGTAGCCAAGTGGCTGACTACTCCTACGTGCAGTACTTC. It encodes CASSQVADYSYVQYF.

The V and J genes are TRBV6-2 or TRBV6-3 and TRBJ1-2; no reliable D call. V lost 4 bases, J lost 3 bases, and 18 bases lay in between. The germline V gene has CDR1 MNHEY and CDR2 SVGEGT. The CDR3 totals 16 residues. The CDR3 here is CASSLPGTTNDYGYTF. CDR3 nucleotide sequence: TGTGCCAGCAGTTTACCCGGCACAACCAATGACTATGGCTACACCTTC.

This clonotype was counted between two and nine times. This chain connects TRBV28 to TRBJ2-7; D may be TRBD1 or TRBD2 (5 bases each). The V gene lost 1 base and the J gene lost 2 bases, with 12 bases spanning the gap. The CDR3 is 15 amino acids. Germline CDR1 MDHEN, CDR2 SYDVKM. CDR3 DNA sequence: TGTGCCAGCAGTTTATTCGGGGCCGATACCTACGAGCAGTACTTC. Protein product: CASSLFGADTYEQYF.

On this clonotype: A much larger clone lies one base from this, so it may be a read error. The rearrangement uses TRBV4-3 and TRBJ1-2, with 9 bases lining up with TRBD1. Germline V gene lookup returns CDR1 LGHNA and CDR2 YSLEER. This CDR3 contains 16 residues. The junction had 14 bases not matched to a gene; V was cut back by 5 bases and J by 7 bases. The CDR3 region has the DNA TGCGCCAGCAGCGAGAGACAGGGGGGCTTTGGGAGTGGCTACACCTTC. This gives the protein CASSERQGGFGSGYTF.

This clonotype has ten or more counts. The V gene is TRBV6-2 or TRBV6-3, the J gene TRBJ2-2; the D gene could be TRBD1 or TRBD2 (5 bases each). The germline V gene has CDR1 MNHEY and CDR2 SVGEGT. This CDR3 is 15 amino acids long. Trimming took 2 bases from V and 4 from J, leaving 11 bases between them. The CDR3 DNA reads as TGTGCCAGCAGTTACCGGGGCGATTTCACCGGGGAGCTGTTTTTT. Its translation is CASSYRGDFTGELFF.

For this clonotype: Without the conserved terminal phenylalanine or tryptophan, this CDR3 likely stems from a read error. V usage is TRBV6-5 and J usage is TRBJ2-5; either TRBD1 or TRBD2 may supply D (6 bases each). The CDR3 loop spans 14 amino acids. Germline assignment: CDR1 MNHEY and CDR2 SVGAGI. The ends were cut back, 4 bases at V and 5 bases at J, with 14 bases in the middle. The CDR3 DNA reads TGTGCCAGCAGTTTACAGGGAGGAGATGAGACCCAGTACCTC. This gives the protein CASSLQGGDETQYL.

In DNA, the CDR3 is TGTGCCAGCAGCACCTTTGGCGGAGGCTCCTACGAGCAGTACTTC. Its translation: CASSTFGGGSYEQYF. The V call is TRBV11-2, the J call TRBJ2-7; D possibly corresponds to TRBD2 (5 bases). CDR1 is SGHAT and CDR2 is FQNNGV in the germline V gene. Trimming took off 5 bases at V and 0 bases at J, with 14 bases between the two ends. This CDR3 has 15 amino acids.

V usage is TRBV11-2 and J usage is TRBJ2-7, with 9 bases fitting TRBD1. The CDR3 runs to 18 residues. Germline CDR1 is SGHAT and CDR2 is FQNNGV. Germline trimming cut 0 bases from V and 3 bases from J; bases unmatched to any gene: 12. The CDR3 nucleotides are TGTGCCAGCAGCTTAGAACAGACCCGGACAGGGGATTGCTACGAGCAGTACTTC. This sequence encodes CASSLEQTRTGDCYEQYF.

This clonotype was seen ten or more times. The chain has TRBV4-2 and TRBJ2-5; TRBD1 matches at 7 bases. J lost 3 bases, V lost 4 bases, and 8 bases had no gene match. The germline gives CDR1 LGHNA, CDR2 YNFKEQ. The CDR3 has 15 amino acids. The CDR3 DNA is TGTGCCAGCAGCCCCTTCTCCGGGACAGAAGAGACCCAGTACTTC. Protein product: CASSPFSGTEETQYF.

About this clonotype: Germline and junction disagree at one end, which may indicate a read error. The CDR3 nucleotides are TGTGTCAGCAGTCCAACGAGGTACGAGCAGCACTTC. As protein: CVSSPTRYEQHF. The rearrangement joins TRBV6-1 to TRBJ2-7; D gene uncertain. The CDR3 is 12 residues long. Germline CDR1 and CDR2: MNHNS and SASEGT.

J is TRBJ2-1 and V is TRBV7-9; TRBD2 aligns across 8 bases. The ends lost 2 bases at V and 7 bases at J; junction bases unmatched: 7. Per the germline V gene, CDR1 is SEHNR and CDR2 is FQNEAQ (reference sequence). The CDR3 is made up of 15 amino acids. The CDR3 bases are TGTGCCAGCAGCTTAAGAGCGGGAGCAGGGAATGAGCAGTTCTTC. Protein: CASSLRAGAGNEQFF.

The chain joins TRBV6-4 to TRBJ2-5, with unresolved D. Germline loops: CDR1 MRHNA, CDR2 SNTAGT. V dropped 4 bases and J dropped 5 bases, with 11 bases sitting between them. CDR3 length: 13 amino acids. The CDR3 nucleotides read TGTGCCAGCAGTGTTACAGCCCGCGAGACCCAGTACTTC. Amino acids: CASSVTARETQYF.